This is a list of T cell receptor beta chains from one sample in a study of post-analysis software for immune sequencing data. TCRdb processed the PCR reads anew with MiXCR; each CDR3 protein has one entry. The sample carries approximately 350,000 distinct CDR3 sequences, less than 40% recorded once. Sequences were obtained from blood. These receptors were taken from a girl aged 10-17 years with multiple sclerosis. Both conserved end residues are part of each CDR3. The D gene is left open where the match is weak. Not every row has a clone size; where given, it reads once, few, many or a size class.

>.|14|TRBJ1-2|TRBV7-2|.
CASSLDGAIQPYTF
TGTGCCAGCAGCTTAGATGGGGCTATTCAACCCTACACCTTC
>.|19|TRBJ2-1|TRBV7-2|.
CASSSRTLRYRDTYNEQFF
TGTGCCAGCAGCTCACGGACACTCCGATACAGGGATACCTACAATGAGCAGTTCTTC
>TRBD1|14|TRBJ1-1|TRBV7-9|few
CASSPGQGASEAFF
TGTGCCAGCAGCCCAGGACAGGGGGCAAGTGAAGCTTTCTTT
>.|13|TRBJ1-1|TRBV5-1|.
CASTERGGTEAFF
TGCGCCAGCACGGAGAGGGGTGGCACTGAAGCTTTCTTT
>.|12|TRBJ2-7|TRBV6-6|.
CASSRTAYEQYF
TGTGCCAGCAGCCGGACAGCCTACGAGCAGTACTTC
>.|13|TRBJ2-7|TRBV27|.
CASRPSGQYEQYF
TGTGCCAGCAGGCCCTCAGGGCAATACGAGCAGTACTTC
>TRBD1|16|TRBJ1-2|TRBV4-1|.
CASSQLPGQSNYGYTF
TGCGCCAGCAGCCAGCTACCGGGACAGAGTAACTATGGCTACACCTTC
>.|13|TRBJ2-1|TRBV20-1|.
CNARDPRVNEQFF
TGCAATGCTAGAGATCCGAGGGTTAATGAGCAGTTCTTC
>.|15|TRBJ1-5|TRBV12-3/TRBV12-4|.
CASSWPGRGNQPQHF
TGTGCCAGCAGTTGGCCCGGACGGGGCAATCAGCCCCAGCATTTT
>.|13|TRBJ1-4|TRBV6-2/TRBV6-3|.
CASSYHRGEKLFF
TGTGCCAGCAGTTACCACAGAGGCGAAAAACTGTTTTTT
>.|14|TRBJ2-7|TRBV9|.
CASSGDGRGGEQYF
TGTGCCAGCAGCGGAGACGGCAGGGGGGGCGAGCAGTACTTC